The 27 T cell receptor beta chains presented below share a single source sample, sequenced in a study of graft-versus-host responses after intestinal transplantation. For these TCRs, the target antigens are not known. Profiled with immunoSEQ multiplex PCR; TCRdb holds only in-frame clones, not every one. Of over 100,000 clones listed, more than 90% are singletons. The sequences come from unstimulated CD4+ T cells sorted from spleen or lymph node cells, collected before transplant. The receptors were sampled from a human donor who was the organ donor for an intestinal transplant.

This chain uses TRBV5-3 with TRBJ2-7; D might be TRBD1 (5 bases). TRBV5-3 is filed as an ORF, its function uncertain. The CDR3 loop spans 14 amino acids. V gave up 4 bases and J gave up 0 bases, with 11 bases separating them. Written as DNA, the CDR3 is TGTGCCAGAAGCCGTCGCAGGGACTCCTACGAGCAGTACTTC. It codes for CARSRRRDSYEQYF.

The chain is built from TRBV7-9 and TRBJ1-1; D is perhaps TRBD1 (5 bases). Germline-derived CDR1 and CDR2 are SEHNR and FQNEAQ (reference sequence). The CDR3 consists of 15 residues. Trimming left V 0 bases short and J 1 base short, with 9 bases between. The CDR3, as DNA: TGTGCCAGCAGCTTAGCGCCCGGGACGAACACTGAAGCTTTCTTT. As protein: CASSLAPGTNTEAFF.

This rearrangement joins TRBV7-2 to TRBJ2-3; tentative D call: TRBD2 (5 bases). The germline V gene encodes CDR1 SGHTA and CDR2 FQGNSA. The CDR3 covers 15 residues. Trimming removed 0 bases at V and 2 bases at J, with 9 bases between. Here the CDR3 reads CASSLAGVPTDTQYF. DNA of the CDR3: TGTGCCAGCAGCTTAGCCGGGGTCCCCACAGATACGCAGTATTTT.

CDR3 residues: CASSQISLAAPSNEQFF. CDR3 coding DNA: TGTGCCAGCAGTCAAATATCTCTAGCGGCCCCCAGCAATGAGCAGTTCTTC. The rearrangement joins TRBV7-2 to TRBJ2-1, with 7 nucleotides matching TRBD2. The CDR3 is 17 amino acids. V trimming: 6 bases; J trimming: 6 bases; junction bases outside the gene matches: 17. Per germline, CDR1 SGHTA and CDR2 FQGNSA. Filled out from reference TRBV7-2 and TRBJ2-1, the complete variable domain reads GAGVSQSPSNKVTEKGKDVELRCDPISGHTALYWYRQSLGQGLEFLIYFQGNSAPDKSGLPSDRFSAERTGGSVSTLTIQRTQQEDSAVYLCASSQISLAAPSNEQFFGPGTRLTVL.

The chain recombines TRBV6-5 with TRBJ2-1, with D uncertain. CDR3 size: 15 residues. V was cut by 5 bases and J by 0 bases, with 11 bases left in between. The germline gives CDR1 MNHEY, CDR2 SVGAGI. CDR3 DNA sequence: TGTGCCAGCAGTCCCGACCTGAGCTCCTACAATGAGCAGTTCTTC. It yields the protein CASSPDLSSYNEQFF.

This chain connects TRBV7-9 to TRBJ2-1, with TRBD2 identical over 12 bases. This CDR3 has 18 amino acids. V trimming: 1 base; J trimming: 7 bases; junction bases outside the gene matches: 11. Germline CDR1 and CDR2: SEHNR and FQNEAQ (reference sequence). In DNA form, the CDR3 reads TGTGCCAGCAGCTTAGGACTAGCGGGAGCGACGATTCGAAATGAGCAGTTCTTC. Its translation: CASSLGLAGATIRNEQFF.

The chain joins TRBV6-1 to TRBJ2-3, with TRBD2 matching over 12 bases. Germline V lookup: CDR1 MNHNS, CDR2 SASEGT. V lost 6 bases and J lost 4; bases outside the gene matches: 2. This CDR3 is 14 amino acids long. The DNA for the CDR3 is TGTGCCAGCAGAAGACTAGCGGGAGCAGATACGCAGTATTTT. This sequence encodes CASRRLAGADTQYF.

The chain uses TRBV5-1 and TRBJ1-4, with 7 positions matching TRBD1. The V and J ends lost 2 bases and 8 bases, in that order; junction bases with no gene match: 6. Per germline, CDR1 SGHRS and CDR2 YFSETQ. The CDR3 consists of 14 residues. CDR3 residues: CASSLTGAGEKLFF. The CDR3 DNA reads as TGCGCCAGCAGCTTAACAGGGGCAGGGGAAAAACTGTTTTTT.

CDR3 amino acids: CASSEQGSGNTIYF. The CDR3 DNA reads as TGTGCCAGCAGTGAACAGGGCTCTGGAAACACCATATATTTT. This sequence joins TRBV6-1 and TRBJ1-3, with D possibly being TRBD1 (5 bases). The V gene's germline CDR1 is MNHNS and CDR2 SASEGT. V was trimmed by 2 bases and J by 0 bases, leaving 5 bases between them. The CDR3 contains 14 residues.

Only a few counts were recorded for this clone. The chain combines TRBV6-1 with TRBJ1-2, with TRBD1 as a possible D gene (5 bases). Germline CDR1 and CDR2: MNHNS and SASEGT. V lost 2 bases, J lost 4 bases, and 17 bases lay in between. The CDR3 consists of 16 residues. CDR3 coding DNA: TGTGCCAGCAGTGAATGGGATACCGGGCAGGGCTATGGCTACACCTTC. It encodes CASSEWDTGQGYGYTF.

This chain connects TRBV4-2 to TRBJ1-1; D unclear. The germline CDR1 and CDR2 sequences are LGHNA and YNFKEQ. V dropped 0 bases and J dropped 0 bases, with 8 bases sitting between them. The CDR3 contains 15 residues. The CDR3 DNA follows: TGTGCCAGCAGCCAAGATCCGGCTATGAACACTGAAGCTTTCTTT. It codes for CASSQDPAMNTEAFF.

The rearrangement joins TRBV28 to TRBJ1-3; D not resolved. CDR1 MDHEN and CDR2 SYDVKM come from the germline V gene. Trimming left V 2 bases short and J 4 bases short, with 3 bases between. The CDR3 has 12 amino acids. The CDR3 reads CASSLVGNTIYF. In DNA form, the CDR3 reads TGTGCCAGCAGTTTAGTGGGAAACACCATATATTTT.

The chain couples TRBV19 to TRBJ2-5; possibly TRBD1 for D (6 bases). The V end lost 0 bases, the J end lost 5 bases, and 16 bases lay between the germline ends. Germline CDR1 LNHDA, CDR2 SQIVND (reference sequence). The CDR3 is 16 amino acids. The CDR3: CASSIDGSGARETQYF. CDR3 coding DNA: TGTGCCAGTAGTATAGATGGTTCAGGGGCCAGGGAGACCCAGTACTTC.

A single count supports this clone. The chain uses TRBV9 and TRBJ1-3; D gene uncertain. This CDR3 is 15 amino acids long. The germline CDR1 and CDR2 sequences are SGDLS and YYNGEE. Trimming removed 0 bases at V and 2 bases at J, with 9 bases between. In nucleotides, the CDR3 is TGTGCCAGCAGCGTAGCTATGGGGACTGGAAACACCATATATTTT. It codes for CASSVAMGTGNTIYF.

The rearrangement links TRBV6-6 to TRBJ2-7; TRBD2 aligns across 10 bases. V lost 5 bases, J lost 1 base, and 2 bases stayed unmatched. The CDR3 extends over 14 amino acids. CDR1 and CDR2 (germline): MNHNY, SVGAGI (reference sequence). The CDR3 here is CASSIAGGSYEQYF. CDR3 nucleotide sequence: TGTGCCAGCAGTATAGCGGGAGGTTCCTACGAGCAGTACTTC.

This clone was counted a single time. The chain carries TRBV19 and TRBJ1-2, with D possibly being TRBD1 (6 bases). The CDR3 covers 13 residues. Germline CDR1 LNHDA, CDR2 SQIVND (reference sequence). Trimming removed 6 bases from V and 3 bases from J, with 11 bases in between. The CDR3 loop is CASSNRVDYGYTF. CDR3 sequence (DNA): TGTGCCAGTAGCAACAGGGTGGACTATGGCTACACCTTC.

The chain joins TRBV30 to TRBJ2-3; 7 nucleotides match TRBD2. Germline V gene sequence: CDR1 GTSNPN, CDR2 SVGIG (reference sequence). The CDR3 extends over 15 amino acids. J was trimmed by 1 base and V by 5 bases; bases with no gene match: 9. The CDR3: CAWGPLAGGTDTQYF. CDR3 nucleotide sequence: TGTGCCTGGGGCCCCTTGGCGGGAGGCACAGATACGCAGTATTTT.

V usage is TRBV13 and J usage is TRBJ1-1; 10 nucleotides line up with TRBD1. The germline CDR1 and CDR2 sequences are PRHDT and FYEKMQ (reference sequence). The J segment lost 5 bases and the V segment lost 5 bases, leaving 5 bases of the junction unmatched. CDR3 length equals 14 residues. The CDR3 reads CASSQGQGRTEAFF. CDR3 nucleotide sequence: TGTGCCAGCAGCCAGGGACAGGGGAGGACTGAAGCTTTCTTT.

The chain combines TRBV7-9 with TRBJ1-2; the D is unclear. Germline V lookup: CDR1 SEHNR, CDR2 FQNEAQ (reference sequence). The CDR3 has 12 residues. V was shortened by 1 base and J by 3 bases, with 3 bases between the two germline ends. The CDR3 protein is CASSLEYYGYTF. CDR3 bases: TGTGCCAGCAGCTTAGAATACTATGGCTACACCTTC.

This chain links TRBV7-2 with TRBJ2-6, with no clear D. The germline V gene encodes CDR1 SGHTA and CDR2 FQGNSA. The CDR3 spans 14 residues. With 5 bases removed from V and 2 bases from J, the gap between germline ends came to 7 bases. The CDR3 DNA reads TGTGCCAGCAGCGCCAGAACTGGGGCCAACGTCCTGACTTTC. Protein product: CASSARTGANVLTF.

V and J are TRBV6-1 and TRBJ1-2; D is unclear. The V end was cut by 2 bases, the J end by 8 bases, with 15 bases between. CDR3 length: 14 residues. Germline V lookup: CDR1 MNHNS, CDR2 SASEGT. The CDR3 coding sequence is TGTGCCAGCAGTGAAAATTATTACCCGCAAGGCTACACCTTC. It specifies CASSENYYPQGYTF.

This clone has just one count. This chain joins TRBV11-1 and TRBJ2-5; either TRBD1 or TRBD2 may supply D (5 bases each). The ends were cut back, 3 bases at V and 5 bases at J, with 13 bases in the middle. Per germline, CDR1 SGHAT and CDR2 FQDESV (reference sequence). CDR3 length: 14 amino acids. The CDR3 sequence is CASSLGPSGETQYF. Here the CDR3 DNA reads TGTGCCAGCAGCTTGGGACCGTCGGGGGAGACCCAGTACTTC.

CDR3 DNA sequence: TGTGCCAGTAGTATGAGGGTTTACAATGAGCAGTTCTTC. This gives the protein CASSMRVYNEQFF. The gene calls are TRBV19 and TRBJ2-1, with a possible D match to TRBD2 (5 bases). Trimming stripped 3 bases from V and 4 bases from J, with 7 bases between. Germline CDR1 reads LNHDA; CDR2 reads SQIVND (reference sequence). The CDR3 loop spans 13 amino acids.

This chain links TRBV5-4 with TRBJ2-1, with 8 bases identical to TRBD2. The length of the CDR3 is 16 residues. With V trimmed by 3 bases and J by 2 bases, 7 bases remained unmatched. Germline-derived CDR1 and CDR2 are SGHNT and YYREEE (reference sequence). CDR3 bases: TGTGCCAGCAGCTCAAAGGTGACTAGCGCCTACAATGAGCAGTTCTTC. Translating it yields CASSSKVTSAYNEQFF.

The chain recombines TRBV28 with TRBJ2-1; the D gene could be TRBD1 or TRBD2 (6 bases each). CDR1 and CDR2 (germline): MDHEN, SYDVKM. V was clipped by 4 bases and J by 4 bases, with 23 bases between them. This CDR3 spans 18 amino acids. The CDR3 loop reads CASSSYRAPRLGYNEQFF. The CDR3, as DNA: TGTGCCAGCAGTTCATACAGGGCCCCGCGACTAGGGTACAATGAGCAGTTCTTC.

The rearrangement links TRBV7-2 to TRBJ1-2; D uncertain. The CDR3 runs to 14 residues. Germline assignment: CDR1 SGHTA and CDR2 FQGNSA. V was trimmed by 0 bases and J by 7 bases, leaving 12 bases between them. CDR3 DNA: TGTGCCAGCAGCTTAGCGGTGGGTTTACGTGGCTACACCTTC. Its translation is CASSLAVGLRGYTF.

V and J are TRBV28 and TRBJ2-7, with 10 bases that match TRBD2. Losses at the gene ends were 6 bases for V and 3 bases for J; bases not matched to a gene: 20. In germline, CDR1 is MDHEN, CDR2 SYDVKM. The CDR3 runs to 19 residues. The CDR3 region is CASRILAGDHLEAYYEQYF. CDR3 coding DNA: TGTGCCAGCAGGATTCTAGCGGGAGATCACCTCGAGGCCTACTACGAGCAGTACTTC. The variable domain in full, with the rest retrieved from reference TRBV28 and TRBJ2-7, is DVKVTQSSRYLVKRTGEKVFLECVQDMDHENMFWYRQDPGLGLRLIYFSYDVKMKEKGDIPEGYSVSREKKERFSLILESASTNQTSMYLCASRILAGDHLEAYYEQYFGPGTRLTVT.